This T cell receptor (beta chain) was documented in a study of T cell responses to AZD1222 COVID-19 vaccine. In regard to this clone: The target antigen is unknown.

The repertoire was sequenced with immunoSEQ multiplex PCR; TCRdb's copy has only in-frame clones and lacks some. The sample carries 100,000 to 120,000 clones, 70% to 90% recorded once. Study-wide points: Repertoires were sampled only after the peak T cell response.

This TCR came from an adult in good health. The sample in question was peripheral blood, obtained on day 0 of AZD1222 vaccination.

CDR3 coding DNA: TGTGCCAGCAGCCTGTCCGTAGGGGAGGACACTGAAGCTTTCTTT. It encodes CASSLSVGEDTEAFF. The chain employs TRBV14 and TRBJ1-1; a weak D match, TRBD1 (5 bases). Trimming took off 4 bases at V and 3 bases at J, with 15 bases between the two ends. The CDR3 has 15 residues. The germline gives CDR1 SGHDN, CDR2 FVKESK.